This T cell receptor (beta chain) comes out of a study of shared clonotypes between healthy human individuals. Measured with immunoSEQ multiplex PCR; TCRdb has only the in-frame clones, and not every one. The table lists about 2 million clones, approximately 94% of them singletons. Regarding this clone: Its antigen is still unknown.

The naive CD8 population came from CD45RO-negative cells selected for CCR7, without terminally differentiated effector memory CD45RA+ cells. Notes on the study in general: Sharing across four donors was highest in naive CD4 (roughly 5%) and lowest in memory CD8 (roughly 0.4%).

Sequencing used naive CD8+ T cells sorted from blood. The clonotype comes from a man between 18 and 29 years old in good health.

CDR3 bases: TGCGCCAGCAGCTTGTACGTGGGGGGCTTCTACGAGCAGTACTTC. It yields the protein CASSLYVGGFYEQYF. V and J are TRBV5-1 and TRBJ2-7; D possibly matches TRBD1 or TRBD2 (6 bases each). The CDR3 has 15 amino acids. The V gene lost 1 base and the J gene lost 3 bases, with 14 bases spanning the gap. CDR1 and CDR2 from the germline V gene are SGHRS and YFSETQ.